These 12 T cell receptor beta chains originate from one sample sequenced in a study of tumor T cells in aggressive B-cell lymphoma. TCRdb's copy holds only in-frame clones and misses some; the assay was immunoSEQ multiplex PCR. The table shows roughly 2,800 clones, with 70% to 90% occurring only once. Sequenced sample: tumor tissue. The receptors derive from an adult with diffuse large B cell lymphoma.

The chain combines TRBV7-2 with TRBJ2-3, with TRBD2 identical over 10 bases. After removal of 4 bases from V and 11 bases from J, the junction contained 12 bases not matched to a gene. CDR1 is SGHTA, CDR2 FQGNSA, per germline. This CDR3 comprises 15 residues. This chain's CDR3 is CASSSTSGAMGMQYF. The CDR3 DNA follows: TGTGCCAGCAGCTCAACTAGCGGGGCGATGGGTATGCAGTATTTT.

V is TRBV7-8 and J is TRBJ2-1, with 7 bases identical to TRBD1. The CDR3 is 12 amino acids. V lost 3 bases, J lost 10 bases, and 3 bases stayed unmatched. Germline V gives CDR1 SGHVS, CDR2 FQNEAQ. This chain's CDR3 is CASSLGTAEQFF. CDR3 nucleotides: TGTGCCAGCAGCTTGGGGACAGCCGAGCAGTTCTTC. Complete variable domain (other parts from reference TRBV7-8 and TRBJ2-1): GAGVSQSPRYKVAKRGQDVALRCDPISGHVSLFWYQQALGQGPEFLTYFQNEAQLDKSGLPSDRFFAERPEGSVSTLKIQRTQQEDSAVYLCASSLGTAEQFFGPGTRLTVL.

CDR3 amino acids: CASSERGRGSIEAFF. In DNA, the CDR3 is TGCGCCAGCAGCGAGAGGGGCAGGGGATCCATTGAAGCTTTCTTT. V usage is TRBV4-1 and J usage is TRBJ1-1; TRBD1 might be the D (6 bases). The length of the CDR3 is 15 residues. The V gene lost 5 bases and the J gene lost 7 bases, with 20 bases spanning the gap. CDR1 and CDR2 (germline): MGHRA, YSYEKL.

In its sample, this clone was seen once. The chain carries TRBV30 and TRBJ1-5, with D possibly TRBD1 on 5 matching bases. Germline CDR1 GTSNPN, CDR2 SVGIG (reference sequence). V lost 2 bases to trimming and J lost 3 bases, with 8 bases between them. The CDR3 is made up of 13 amino acids. The CDR3 DNA follows: TGTGCCTGGAGTCAGGGATTCAATCAGCCCCAGCATTTT. Translation: CAWSQGFNQPQHF.

The count of this clone is one. CDR3 protein: CASSQTGGAKNIQYF. Written as DNA, the CDR3 is TGTGCCAGCAGCCAGACGGGGGGGGCCAAAAACATTCAGTACTTC. V is TRBV7-9 and J is TRBJ2-4, with 8 bases that match TRBD2. With 5 bases clipped from V and 1 base from J, the junction kept 4 bases outside the gene matches. The germline CDR1 and CDR2 sequences are SEHNR and FQNEAQ (reference sequence). The CDR3 length is 15 residues.

This chain links TRBV4-2 with TRBJ2-1; 9 nucleotides agree with TRBD2. J gave up 0 bases and V 2 bases, and 5 bases lay outside the gene matches. Germline V gene sequence: CDR1 LGHNA, CDR2 YNFKEQ. CDR3 length: 17 residues. As DNA, the CDR3 is TGTGCCAGCAGCCAAAGGCTAGCGGGATTCTCCTACAATGAGCAGTTCTTC. Amino acids: CASSQRLAGFSYNEQFF.

V is TRBV29-1 and J is TRBJ1-4; 7 bases agree with TRBD1. The CDR3 sequence is 12 residues long. V lost 7 bases, J lost 15 bases, and 14 bases stayed unmatched. Germline CDR1 SQVTM, CDR2 ANQGSEA. CDR3 nucleotides: TGCAGCGCTAGTACCCTGACAGGGATCATGTTTTTT. Its protein is CSASTLTGIMFF.

The V call is TRBV25-1, the J call TRBJ1-5; no definite D call. V was cut by 1 base and J by 4 bases, with 8 bases left in between. Germline V CDR1 and CDR2: MGHDK, SYGVNS. The CDR3 is made up of 14 amino acids. For the CDR3, the DNA is TGTGCCAGCAGTGAATCCGGGTGGAATCAGCCCCAGCATTTT. It is translated as CASSESGWNQPQHF.

The rearrangement links TRBV5-6 to TRBJ2-5; D is ambiguous. V was cut by 4 bases and J by 14 bases, with 15 bases left in between. The CDR3 totals 11 residues. In germline, CDR1 is SGHDT, CDR2 YYEEEE. This CDR3 is CASSASTPLYF. CDR3 in DNA: TGTGCCAGCAGCGCATCTACCCCTCTTTACTTC.

The V gene is TRBV5-6, the J gene TRBJ2-5, with a possible D match to TRBD2 (5 bases). V was clipped by 0 bases and J by 3 bases, with 9 bases between them. Germline loops: CDR1 SGHDT, CDR2 YYEEEE. CDR3 length: 14 residues. This CDR3 is CASSLGRAEETQYF. The CDR3 coding sequence is TGTGCCAGCAGCTTGGGGCGGGCAGAAGAGACCCAGTACTTC. The full variable domain, completed using reference TRBV5-6 and TRBJ2-5, is DAGVTQSPTHLIKTRGQQVTLRCSPKSGHDTVSWYQQALGQGPQFIFQYYEEEERQRGNFPDRFSGHQFPNYSSELNVNALLLGDSALYLCASSLGRAEETQYFGPGTRLLVL.

V and J are TRBV18 and TRBJ1-1; possible D gene TRBD1, 5 bases. Trimming left V 11 bases short and J 2 bases short, with 15 bases between. Germline V CDR1 and CDR2: KGHSH, LQKENI. The CDR3 is made up of 13 amino acids. The CDR3 region is CAGARDVNTEAFF. CDR3 DNA: TGTGCCGGTGCCAGGGATGTCAACACTGAAGCTTTCTTT.

The chain has TRBV5-1 and TRBJ1-1; TRBD1 is a possible D gene (6 bases). Trimming took off 0 bases at V and 0 bases at J, with 18 bases between the two ends. The CDR3 runs 18 residues. Germline V lookup: CDR1 SGHRS, CDR2 YFSETQ. This chain's CDR3 is CASSLASSGQRVNTEAFF. The CDR3 DNA sequence: TGCGCCAGCAGCTTGGCATCGTCGGGACAAAGGGTGAACACTGAAGCTTTCTTT.